This T cell receptor beta chain stems from a study of blood T cells in healthy people across ages. Of note for this clonotype: At one end the junction does not follow the germline gene, possibly because of a read error.

Combining a sample-barcoded 5' primer with a J-beta primer mix, a second PCR ran for roughly 7 to 11 cycles. TCRdb re-called the 5' RACE reads with MiXCR, one entry per CDR3 protein. The sample shows approximately 2,000,000 distinct CDR3 sequences, about 39% of them seen only once. The germline CDR1 and CDR2 sequences are MNHEY and SVGAGI. The CDR3 spans 15 residues. The sequencing sample was made of blood. V usage is TRBV6-5 and J usage is TRBJ2-3, with 9 nucleotides matching TRBD1. This TCR was sampled from a human donor in good health. The CDR3 bases are TGTGTCAGCAGTTACCGGGACAGGGCGGCAGATACGCAGTATTTT. It specifies CVSSYRDRAADTQYF.